The 26 T cell receptor beta chains below all came from one sample that was sequenced in a study of tumor-infiltrating lymphocytes in primary liver carcinoma. It was from about 19-30 mg of unsorted bulk tissue that RNA and DNA were co-extracted. The input was 450 to 500 ng total RNA; TCR beta cDNA was made from it with a constant-region primer. Slightly modified ARM-PCR with three nested multiplex PCR rounds yielded TCR beta libraries. Forward primers for TRBV1-TRBV30 and a C-beta reverse primer served the first two PCR rounds, at about 10 cycles each. TCRdb reprocessed the multiplex PCR reads with MiXCR, giving one entry per CDR3 protein. The sample has about 120,000 distinct CDR3 sequences, 50% to 65% seen once. The source material was liver tumor tissue from sampling region 1. Noted subset: tumor region T1, superior pole. All receptors come from an older woman with primary liver carcinoma and hepatitis B virus infection.

Details on this clonotype: A much more abundant neighbour one base away suggests this may be a read error. The chain joins TRBV6-5 to TRBJ2-5; weak D call: TRBD1 (6 bases). The CDR3 length is 13 residues. CDR1 and CDR2 from the germline V gene are MNHEY and SVGAGI. The chain's CDR3 is CANSYKGVQTQYF. Here the CDR3 DNA reads TGTGCCAACAGTTACAAGGGGGTACAGACCCAGTACTTC.

The chain links TRBV29-1 to TRBJ1-2; a weak D match, TRBD1 (5 bases). This CDR3 comprises 13 residues. Germline V gene sequence: CDR1 SQVTM, CDR2 ANQGSEA. Deletions cut 7 bases from V and 8 bases from J, with 20 bases between. The CDR3 DNA reads TGCAGCGCTGTTCGGGACGGCATGGACGGCTACACCTTC. Protein product: CSAVRDGMDGYTF.

This clonotype was seen at least ten times. CDR3 bases: TGTGCCATCGCCACCGGACTAGCGGGCGGGACCCAGTACTTC. Amino acid sequence: CAIATGLAGGTQYF. This chain links TRBV6-2 or TRBV6-3 with TRBJ2-5; 11 nucleotides line up with TRBD2. The V segment lost 10 bases and the J segment 7 bases; nucleotides outside the gene matches: 11. Looked up from germline, CDR1 is MNHEY and CDR2 is SVGEGT. CDR3 size: 14 residues.

Of note for this clonotype: A junction boundary mismatches the germline segment, possibly from a read error. The chain uses TRBV7-8 and TRBJ2-1; a possible D gene is TRBD2 (7 bases). From germline, CDR1 is SGHVS and CDR2 FQNEAQ. CDR3 length: 16 residues. CDR3 sequence reads: CAGSFGGGRRYNEQFF. The CDR3 nucleotides read TGTGCCGGCAGCTTTGGGGGGGGCAGGCGCTACAATGAGCAGTTCTTC.

In the case of this clonotype: This clone may be a read error of a much larger clone one base away. The chain links TRBV29-1 to TRBJ2-5, with D possibly matching TRBD2 (6 bases). Germline CDR1 SQVTM, CDR2 ANQGSEA. This CDR3 has 12 amino acids. The CDR3 DNA is TGCAGCGTTGCGAGTAGCGGCGAGACCCAGTGCTTC. Translation gives CSVASSGETQCF.

The rearrangement uses TRBV7-8 and TRBJ1-5, with no clear D. CDR1 is SGHVS and CDR2 is FQNEAQ in the germline V gene. The CDR3 is 17 residues long. V was clipped by 1 base and J by 0 bases, with 13 bases between them. CDR3 DNA sequence: TGTGCCAGCAGCTTAGAAGAGAGTTATTATAGCAATCAGCCCCAGCATTTT. It codes for CASSLEESYYSNQPQHF.

This clonotype has ten or more counts. This chain connects TRBV28 to TRBJ2-5, with D perhaps TRBD1 or TRBD2 (5 bases each). Germline loops: CDR1 MDHEN, CDR2 SYDVKM. The CDR3 loop spans 16 amino acids. V was clipped by 7 bases and J by 4 bases, with 22 bases between them. CDR3 protein: CASNPPGTYGAETQYF. In DNA, the CDR3 is TGTGCCAGCAACCCACCCGGGACCTATGGGGCAGAGACCCAGTACTTC.

The chain couples TRBV29-1 to TRBJ2-3, with D perhaps TRBD1 (6 bases). CDR1 is SQVTM, CDR2 ANQGSEA, per germline. The CDR3 extends over 14 amino acids. V was cut by 7 bases and J by 11 bases, with 25 bases left in between. The CDR3 nucleotides are TGCAGCGCGGGGATCGGACAGCGCACAGATGGGCAGTATTTT. Its translation is CSAGIGQRTDGQYF.

For this clonotype: At one of its ends the junction is not consistent with the germline gene, which may arise from a read error. The rearrangement joins TRBV5-8 to TRBJ2-2; perhaps TRBD1 as D (6 bases). Germline V lookup: CDR1 SGHTS, CDR2 YDEGEE. The CDR3 runs to 15 residues. The CDR3: CASGLGSGGTAELFF. The CDR3 nucleotides read TGTGCCAGCGGCTTGGGCAGTGGGGGCACCGCGGAGCTGTTTTTT. The full variable domain, in which reference TRBV5-8 and TRBJ2-2 provide the parts outside the CDR3, is EAGVTQSPTHLIKTRGQQATLRCSPISGHTSVYWYQQALGLGLQFLLWYDEGEERNRGNFPPRFSGRQFPNYSSELNVNALELEDSALYLCASGLGSGGTAELFFGEGSRLTVL.

This clonotype was counted between two and nine times. This may be a read error: a much more frequent sequence differs by one nucleotide. The chain couples TRBV6-5 to TRBJ1-1; D call uncertain. Germline CDR1 is MNHEY and CDR2 is SVGAGI. With 6 bases removed from V and 3 bases from J, the gap between germline ends came to 11 bases. The CDR3 extends over 13 amino acids. CDR3 nucleotides: TGTGCCAGCAGAGGCCAGGACTACACTGAAGCTTTCTTT. Translating it yields CASRGQDYTEAFF.

Comments on this clonotype: A junction boundary mismatches the germline segment, possibly from a read error. The J gene is TRBJ1-5, the V gene TRBV12-3 or TRBV12-4; possibly TRBD1 for D (5 bases). This CDR3 is built from 16 residues. The CDR3 is CTSSLTGVVGNQPQHF. The CDR3 nucleotides read TGTACCAGCAGTTTGACGGGGGTGGTAGGGAATCAGCCCCAGCATTTT.

The gene calls are TRBV11-3 and TRBJ2-5; no clear D gene. The CDR3 spans 14 residues. CDR1 is SGHNT, CDR2 YENEEA, per germline. V gave up 6 bases and J gave up 1 base, with 12 bases separating them. In DNA form, the CDR3 reads TGTGCCAGCAGTGCCACTACCGGCCAAGAGACCCAGTACTTC. Protein product: CASSATTGQETQYF.

This clonotype has ten or more counts. V is TRBV6-2 or TRBV6-3 and J is TRBJ2-7; 12 bases fit TRBD1. CDR1 MNHEY and CDR2 SVGEGT come from the germline V gene. The J segment lost 5 bases and the V segment lost 6 bases, leaving 5 bases of the junction unmatched. The CDR3 extends over 14 amino acids. The CDR3 reads CASSPGTGGDEQYF. The CDR3 DNA is TGTGCCAGCAGCCCCGGGACAGGGGGCGACGAGCAGTACTTC.

This clonotype has at least ten counts. The rearrangement uses TRBV29-1 and TRBJ2-1; D unresolved. Trimming removed 7 bases from V and 2 bases from J, with 12 bases in between. The CDR3 spans 13 residues. The germline V gene has CDR1 SQVTM and CDR2 ANQGSEA. The CDR3 coding sequence is TGCAGCGGAGGTACCCCGGCCTACAATGAGCAGTTCTTC. Its protein is CSGGTPAYNEQFF.

As regards this clonotype: Given the absence of the conserved phenylalanine or tryptophan at the CDR3 end, a read error is likely. The V gene is TRBV6-5, the J gene TRBJ2-7; D may be TRBD1 (6 bases). Trimming cost V 5 bases and J 0 bases, with 23 bases left between them. Germline V gene lookup returns CDR1 MNHEY and CDR2 SVGAGI. The CDR3 spans 18 residues. The CDR3 nucleotides are TGTGCCAGCAGTGAACTCCCTCCCGCAGGGGCGGACTCCTACGAGCAGTACTAC. Protein sequence: CASSELPPAGADSYEQYY.

This clonotype turned up a few times. The junction does not match germline at one end; this may be a read error. The J gene is TRBJ1-5, the V gene TRBV28; tentative D call: TRBD1 (6 bases). Germline V CDR1 and CDR2: MDHEN, SYDVKM. The CDR3 consists of 16 residues. CDR3 DNA sequence: TGTGCCAGCAGTCCCCTCCGGGGACAAGGCAATCAGCCTCAGCATTTT. Protein sequence: CASSPLRGQGNQPQHF.

In regard to this clonotype: Possible read error: a much larger clone is one base away. The chain uses TRBV5-1 and TRBJ2-1, with 12 bases lining up with TRBD2. This CDR3 comprises 18 residues. Germline loops: CDR1 SGHRS, CDR2 YFSETQ. The CDR3 DNA follows: TGCACCAGCAGCTTGGAGGCTAGCGGGAGGGCCCTATACAATGAGCAGTTCTTC. Translated, it gives CTSSLEASGRALYNEQFF. The whole variable domain, remainder taken from reference TRBV5-1 and TRBJ2-1, is KAGVTQTPRYLIKTRGQQVTLSCSPISGHRSVSWYQQTPGQGLQFLFEYFSETQRNKGNFPGRFSGRQFSNSRSEMNVSTLELGDSALYLCTSSLEASGRALYNEQFFGPGTRLTVL.

Concerning this clonotype: The junction and the germline gene differ at one end; a read error may be behind it. The V and J genes are TRBV11-2 and TRBJ2-4; 7 bases fit TRBD1. The CDR3 totals 16 residues. Germline CDR1 reads SGHAT; CDR2 reads FQNNGV. The CDR3 sequence is CASSPRTGLAKSIQYF. The CDR3 nucleotides read TGTGCCAGTAGCCCACGGACAGGATTAGCCAAAAGCATTCAGTACTTC.

This clonotype ranks as medium-sized. The J gene is TRBJ2-1, the V gene TRBV11-3, with TRBD2 matching 9 bases. In germline, CDR1 is SGHNT, CDR2 YENEEA. This CDR3 has 14 residues. V shed 8 bases, J shed 2 bases, and the junction held 4 bases outside the gene matches. CDR3 loop: CASQTSGTYNEQFF. CDR3 coding DNA: TGTGCCAGCCAGACTAGCGGCACCTACAATGAGCAGTTCTTC.

This clonotype was observed a handful of times. This may be a read error, as it is one base from a much larger clone. V and J are TRBV6-5 and TRBJ2-1; no definite D call. The V gene lost 0 bases and the J gene lost 12 bases, with 12 bases spanning the gap. The length of the CDR3 is 13 residues. Per germline, CDR1 MNHEY and CDR2 SVGAGI. CDR3 region: CASSYSLGLVQFF. CDR3 bases: TGTGCCAGCAGTTACTCGCTCGGTTTAGTGCAGTTCTTC.

The chain joins TRBV28 to TRBJ2-6; D not certain. CDR1 and CDR2 from the germline V gene are MDHEN and SYDVKM. The ends were cut back, 7 bases at V and 1 base at J, with 14 bases in the middle. CDR3 size: 16 residues. In DNA form, the CDR3 reads TGTGCCAGCACTCCCGCCAGTATATCTGGGGCCAACGTCCTGACTTTC. It yields the protein CASTPASISGANVLTF.

About this clonotype itself: At one end, the junction sequence differs from germline, possibly due to a read error. The V call is TRBV11-2, the J call TRBJ2-4; the D gene is possibly TRBD1 (6 bases). Germline-derived CDR1 and CDR2 are SGHAT and FQNNGV. This CDR3 is built from 17 residues. The DNA of the CDR3 is TGTGTCAGCAGCTTAGTGCAGGGGATGGGTGTCAAAAACATTCAGTACTTC. This sequence encodes CVSSLVQGMGVKNIQYF.

About this clonotype itself: At one boundary the junction diverges from the germline segment, which might be a read error. The chain employs TRBV11-2 and TRBJ2-3; TRBD1 is a possible D gene (5 bases). The CDR3 length is 15 residues. Germline V lookup: CDR1 SGHAT, CDR2 FQNNGV. CDR3 bases: TGTGCCAGCAGCCCATTTGCGAGTGGAACAGGTACGCAGTATTTT. It specifies CASSPFASGTGTQYF.

This clonotype appeared a few times. The J gene is TRBJ1-2, the V gene TRBV5-1, with 12 bases aligning to TRBD1. The CDR3 runs to 16 residues. V lost 4 bases and J lost 8; bases outside the gene matches: 12. The germline V gene encodes CDR1 SGHRS and CDR2 YFSETQ. In nucleotides, the CDR3 is TGCGCCAGCAGCCCCCAGGGACAGGGGGCTGTTCGCGGCTACACCTTC. Translation gives CASSPQGQGAVRGYTF.

This clonotype showed up many times. The chain employs TRBV1 and TRBJ2-1; the D call TRBD2 from the table was never checked on the DNA. TRBV1 is designated a pseudogene. There are 13 residues in the CDR3. CDR3 loop: CTSSRNTSEGEFF. CDR3 in DNA: TGCACCAGCAGCCGAAACACTAGCGAGGGGGAGTTCTTC.

In the case of this clonotype: A much larger clone lies one base from this, so it may be a read error. The genes are TRBV29-1 and TRBJ2-3, with 9 bases lining up with TRBD1. The CDR3 runs 16 residues. The germline V gene encodes CDR1 SQVTM and CDR2 ANQGSEA. The CDR3 DNA reads TGCAGCGTTCAAGGTCCGGACAGGGGAAGCACAGATACGCAGAATTTT. As protein: CSVQGPDRGSTDTQNF.